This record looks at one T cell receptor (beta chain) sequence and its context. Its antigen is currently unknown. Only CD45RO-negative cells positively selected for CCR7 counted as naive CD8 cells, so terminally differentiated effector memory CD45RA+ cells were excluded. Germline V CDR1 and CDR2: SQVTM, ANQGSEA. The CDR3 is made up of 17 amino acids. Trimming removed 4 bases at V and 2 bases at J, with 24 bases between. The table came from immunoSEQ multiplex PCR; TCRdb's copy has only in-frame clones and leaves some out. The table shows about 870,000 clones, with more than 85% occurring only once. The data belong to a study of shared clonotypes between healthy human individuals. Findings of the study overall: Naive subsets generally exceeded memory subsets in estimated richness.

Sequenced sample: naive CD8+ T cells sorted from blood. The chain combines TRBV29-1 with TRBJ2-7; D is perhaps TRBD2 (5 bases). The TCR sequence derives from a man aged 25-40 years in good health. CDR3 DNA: TGCAGCGTTGCCCGAACCCCTACTAGTAATTACCCCTACGAGCAGTACTTC. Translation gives CSVARTPTSNYPYEQYF.